Presented here are 21 T cell receptor beta chains from one specimen sequenced in a study of shared clonotypes between healthy human individuals. The method was immunoSEQ multiplex PCR; TCRdb's version includes in-frame clones alone and lacks a portion of them. The repertoire includes over a million clones, about 75% of them detected once, and about 1.4% sits in the top ten. Sequencing input: memory CD4+ T cells sorted from blood. Subset reported: CD45RA-negative fraction. These receptors originate from a man in his late teens or twenties in good health.

This clone is a singleton in its sample. The gene calls are TRBV7-9 and TRBJ2-7; no definite D call. Trimming pared 1 base from V and 5 bases from J, leaving 9 bases between. The CDR3 spans 13 residues. CDR1 SEHNR and CDR2 FQNEAQ come from the germline V gene (reference sequence). The CDR3 DNA is TGTGCCAGCAGCTTAGACCGGACGGACGAGCAGTACTTC. It specifies CASSLDRTDEQYF. Complete variable domain (other parts from reference TRBV7-9 and TRBJ2-7): DTGVSQNPRHKITKRGQNVTFRCDPISEHNRLYWYRQTLGQGPEFLTYFQNEAQLEKSRLLSDRFSAERPKGSFSTLEIQRTEQGDSAMYLCASSLDRTDEQYFGPGTRLTVT.

CDR3 in amino acids: CASSRRTVGTDTQYF. DNA for the CDR3: TGTGCCAGCAGTCGTCGGACAGTAGGCACAGATACGCAGTATTTT. The chain couples TRBV6-5 to TRBJ2-3, with D perhaps TRBD1 (6 bases). CDR1 and CDR2 from the germline V gene are MNHEY and SVGAGI. The CDR3 spans 15 residues. V dropped 5 bases and J dropped 1 base, with 13 bases sitting between them.

V is TRBV7-8 and J is TRBJ2-2; TRBD1 matches 7 bases. The V segment lost 1 base and the J segment 6 bases; nucleotides outside the gene matches: 2. This CDR3 region has 14 residues. The germline gives CDR1 SGHVS, CDR2 FQNEAQ. The CDR3 nucleotides read TGTGCCAGCAGCTTAGGGCAGGGGGCCGGGGAGCTGTTTTTT. Its protein product is CASSLGQGAGELFF.

The V call is TRBV6-1, the J call TRBJ1-1, with TRBD1 matching 9 bases. From germline, CDR1 is MNHNS and CDR2 SASEGT. Germline trimming cut 4 bases from V and 8 bases from J; bases unmatched to any gene: 8. The CDR3 sequence is 14 residues long. The CDR3 bases are TGTGCCAGCAGTGCGCCCAACAGGGGGCCAGAAGCTTTCTTT. Its protein product is CASSAPNRGPEAFF.

The rearrangement links TRBV28 to TRBJ1-2; 7 nucleotides line up with TRBD1. CDR1 MDHEN and CDR2 SYDVKM come from the germline V gene. The CDR3 runs 15 residues. J lost 4 bases, V lost 8 bases, and 13 bases had no gene match. The CDR3: CASALQGSERYGYTF. The DNA for the CDR3 is TGTGCCAGCGCTTTACAGGGGTCCGAACGCTATGGCTACACCTTC.

A few counts support this clone. The CDR3 region is CASSRDRYNSPLHF. The CDR3 nucleotides are TGCGCCAGCAGCCGAGACAGATATAATTCACCCCTCCACTTT. V and J are TRBV5-1 and TRBJ1-6; perhaps TRBD1 as D (5 bases). The length of the CDR3 is 14 residues. V was pared by 4 bases and J by 4 bases, with 9 bases between. CDR1 SGHRS and CDR2 YFSETQ come from the germline V gene.

This clone was seen more than once but under ten times. The chain carries TRBV2 and TRBJ1-6; D is undetermined. The length of the CDR3 is 12 residues. The germline V gene encodes CDR1 SNHLY and CDR2 FYNNEI. V was cut by 3 bases and J by 10 bases, with 7 bases left in between. The CDR3 spells CASSDSDSPLHF. CDR3 sequence (DNA): TGTGCCAGCAGTGATTCCGACTCACCCCTCCACTTT.

The V gene is TRBV7-9, the J gene TRBJ2-1, with no clear D. This CDR3 has 15 residues. Germline V gene sequence: CDR1 SEHNR, CDR2 FQNEAQ (reference sequence). V was clipped by 1 base and J by 1 base, with 8 bases between them. CDR3 sequence reads: CASSLVVGSYNEQFF. CDR3 DNA sequence: TGTGCCAGCAGCTTAGTGGTGGGTTCCTACAATGAGCAGTTCTTC.

The CDR3 nucleotides are TGTGCCAGCAGCCCCGGGACGAGGGGCTACACCTTC. Translation: CASSPGTRGYTF. V gene TRBV5-8 combines with J gene TRBJ1-2, with a tentative D call TRBD1 (5 bases). The CDR3 covers 12 residues. From germline, CDR1 is SGHTS and CDR2 YDEGEE. Trimming left V 4 bases short and J 8 bases short, with 12 bases between. Drawing the rest from reference TRBV5-8 and TRBJ1-2, the complete variable domain is EAGVTQSPTHLIKTRGQQATLRCSPISGHTSVYWYQQALGLGLQFLLWYDEGEERNRGNFPPRFSGRQFPNYSSELNVNALELEDSALYLCASSPGTRGYTFGSGTRLTVV.

The chain employs TRBV7-8 and TRBJ2-5, with 8 bases that match TRBD2. CDR1 and CDR2 (germline): SGHVS, FQNEAQ. This CDR3 region has 14 residues. J was trimmed by 5 bases and V by 4 bases; bases with no gene match: 6. The CDR3 loop reads CASSSSGPGETQYF. The CDR3 DNA follows: TGTGCCAGCAGCTCTAGCGGGCCGGGGGAGACCCAGTACTTC.

The rearrangement joins TRBV18 to TRBJ2-7, with 10 bases matching TRBD1. Germline loops: CDR1 KGHSH, CDR2 LQKENI. The CDR3 has 15 amino acids. The ends lost 2 bases at V and 4 bases at J; junction bases unmatched: 5. This chain's CDR3 is CASSPVRDRGYEQYF. The CDR3 region has the DNA TGTGCCAGCTCACCAGTAAGGGACAGGGGTTACGAGCAGTACTTC. Full variable domain (outside the CDR3, taken from reference TRBV18 and TRBJ2-7): NAGVMQNPRHLVRRRGQEARLRCSPMKGHSHVYWYRQLPEEGLKFMVYLQKENIIDESGMPKERFSAEFPKEGPSILRIQQVVRGDSAAYFCASSPVRDRGYEQYFGPGTRLTVT.

The chain joins TRBV19 to TRBJ2-3; 7 positions agree with TRBD2. V lost 5 bases and J lost 2; bases outside the gene matches: 13. This CDR3 is built from 17 residues. CDR1 and CDR2 from the germline V gene are LNHDA and SQIVND (reference sequence). CDR3 nucleotide sequence: TGTGCCAGTAGTGTCCTAGCGGTTCGTCCCTACACAGATACGCAGTATTTT. Its protein is CASSVLAVRPYTDTQYF.

As regards this clone: Additional DNA sequences in this sample encode the identical CDR3. This sequence joins TRBV28 and TRBJ2-7; D is perhaps TRBD1 (7 bases). CDR1 and CDR2 (germline): MDHEN, SYDVKM. Trimming shortened V by 1 base and J by 4 bases, and 11 bases separated the two germline ends. CDR3 length: 14 residues. CDR3 sequence: CASSLSGGRYEQYF. CDR3 DNA sequence: TGTGCCAGCAGTTTATCAGGGGGGCGGTACGAGCAGTACTTC. The full variable domain, its missing parts supplied by reference TRBV28 and TRBJ2-7, is DVKVTQSSRYLVKRTGEKVFLECVQDMDHENMFWYRQDPGLGLRLIYFSYDVKMKEKGDIPEGYSVSREKKERFSLILESASTNQTSMYLCASSLSGGRYEQYFGPGTRLTVT.

The chain links TRBV10-2 to TRBJ1-6, with D perhaps matching TRBD1 (6 bases). The germline gives CDR1 WSHSY, CDR2 SAAADI. V was trimmed by 7 bases and J by 14 bases, leaving 18 bases between them. This CDR3 spans 13 amino acids. The CDR3 reads CASTLGFGGTLHF. As DNA, the CDR3 is TGCGCCAGCACTCTGGGCTTTGGGGGCACCCTCCACTTT.

J is TRBJ1-5 and V is TRBV18; the D gene is possibly TRBD1 (6 bases). With 4 bases removed from V and 0 bases from J, the gap between germline ends came to 10 bases. The germline V gene has CDR1 KGHSH and CDR2 LQKENI. This CDR3 has 15 residues. CDR3 amino acids: CASSLGHNSNQPQHF. The CDR3 DNA reads TGTGCCAGCTCACTGGGACATAATAGCAATCAGCCCCAGCATTTT.

Here the CDR3 reads CASSMISSGRNEQFF. The CDR3, as DNA: TGTGCCAGTAGTATGATATCTAGCGGGAGAAATGAGCAGTTCTTC. This chain links TRBV19 with TRBJ2-1; 10 nucleotides line up with TRBD2. Germline CDR1 is LNHDA and CDR2 is SQIVND (reference sequence). The CDR3 runs 15 residues. V trimming: 3 bases; J trimming: 7 bases; junction bases outside the gene matches: 6.

The CDR3 coding sequence is TGTGCCACCACACCCCGGCACGGCGTTTACGAGCAGTACTTC. It codes for CATTPRHGVYEQYF. The chain has TRBV7-2 and TRBJ2-7, with D unclear. The CDR3 is made up of 14 amino acids. V lost 10 bases to trimming and J lost 4 bases, with 20 bases between them. Per germline, CDR1 SGHTA and CDR2 FQGNSA.

This clone was detected only once. The chain recombines TRBV30 with TRBJ1-5; D call uncertain. The V and J ends lost 3 bases and 1 base respectively, with 7 bases between them. CDR1 is GTSNPN and CDR2 is SVGIG in the germline V gene (reference sequence). The CDR3 has 13 amino acids. The CDR3: CAWRDNSNQPQHF. For the CDR3, the DNA is TGTGCCTGGAGGGATAACAGCAATCAGCCCCAGCATTTT.

The chain joins TRBV19 to TRBJ2-6; 9 positions agree with TRBD1. J lost 0 bases, V lost 10 bases, and 10 bases had no gene match. The CDR3 is 17 amino acids. Per germline, CDR1 LNHDA and CDR2 SQIVND (reference sequence). The DNA of the CDR3 is TGTGCCACCGGCGGGACAGGGACTATCTCTGGGGCCAACGTCCTGACTTTC. It codes for CATGGTGTISGANVLTF.

V usage is TRBV29-1 and J usage is TRBJ2-7, with 7 bases matching TRBD2. The CDR3 spans 12 residues. J gave up 4 bases and V 6 bases, and 6 bases lay outside the gene matches. CDR1 and CDR2 from the germline V gene are SQVTM and ANQGSEA. The CDR3 is CSVRLAQYEQYF. CDR3 DNA sequence: TGCAGCGTGAGACTAGCACAATACGAGCAGTACTTC.

This clone was observed a few times. The chain employs TRBV11-2 and TRBJ1-1, with 8 nucleotides matching TRBD1. Germline values: CDR1 SGHAT, CDR2 FQNNGV. The CDR3 runs to 14 residues. J gave up 5 bases and V 2 bases, and 4 bases lay outside the gene matches. This chain's CDR3 is CASSLRQGTTEAFF. CDR3 DNA: TGTGCCAGCAGCTTAAGACAGGGGACGACTGAAGCTTTCTTT.